Below, 30 T cell receptor beta chains from the same sample are listed, as sequenced in a study of immune evolution from preneoplasia to lung adenocarcinoma. Data came from immunoSEQ multiplex PCR; TCRdb stores just in-frame clones and leaves some out. This sample carries roughly 38,000 clones, roughly 74% of them seen once, and the ten largest clones take 6% to 7%. The source material was FFPE invasive lung adenocarcinoma tissue. The receptors were gathered from a person between 55 and 69 years old with lung adenocarcinoma.

This clone is medium-sized in the sample. The chain recombines TRBV7-9 with TRBJ1-2; D unresolved. The CDR3 sequence is 12 residues long. V lost 2 bases and J lost 7, with 8 bases in between. Germline lookup yields CDR1 SEHNR and CDR2 FQNEAQ (reference sequence). As DNA, the CDR3 is TGTGCCAGCAGCTTACAGGCTGGTGGCTACACCTTC. It encodes CASSLQAGGYTF.

This clone showed up just a few times. This chain links TRBV15 with TRBJ2-1, with D perhaps TRBD2 (5 bases). Germline lookup yields CDR1 LNHNV and CDR2 YYDKDF (reference sequence). There are 16 residues in the CDR3. The V end was cut by 0 bases, the J end by 4 bases, with 13 bases between. CDR3 nucleotide sequence: TGTGCCACCAGCAGAGATATCAGCGGTGGTTACAATGAGCAGTTCTTC. Translated: CATSRDISGGYNEQFF.

V usage is TRBV6-1 and J usage is TRBJ2-5, with 11 positions matching TRBD2. The CDR3 spans 15 residues. J lost 4 bases, V lost 3 bases, and 4 bases had no gene match. The germline CDR1 and CDR2 sequences are MNHNS and SASEGT. The CDR3: CASSDLAGGRETQYF. The CDR3 DNA reads TGTGCCAGCAGTGACTTAGCGGGAGGGAGAGAGACCCAGTACTTC.

The V call is TRBV6-6, the J call TRBJ2-5; 7 bases agree with TRBD1. The germline V gene encodes CDR1 MNHNY and CDR2 SVGAGI (reference sequence). Trimming at V came to 5 bases and at J to 6 bases, leaving 9 bases not matched to a gene. CDR3 size: 14 residues. The CDR3 region is CASSTYRGAKTQYF. The CDR3, as DNA: TGTGCCAGCAGTACTTACAGGGGCGCAAAGACCCAGTACTTC.

The chain has TRBV6-1 and TRBJ1-2; 10 bases align to TRBD1. Trimming took 3 bases from V and 3 from J; bases not matched to a gene: 4. The germline CDR1 and CDR2 sequences are MNHNS and SASEGT. The CDR3 runs 15 residues. This chain's CDR3 is CASSDDRGLDYGYTF. The DNA for the CDR3 is TGTGCCAGCAGTGACGACAGGGGGCTTGACTATGGCTACACCTTC.

The CDR3, as DNA: TGTGCCAGTAGTCACAGGGCCACGAAGGGGAACACTGAAGCTTTCTTT. Translating it yields CASSHRATKGNTEAFF. This chain uses TRBV19 with TRBJ1-1, with a weak D call TRBD1 (6 bases). CDR3 length equals 16 residues. Germline V CDR1 and CDR2: LNHDA, SQIVND (reference sequence). The V gene lost 5 bases and the J gene lost 1 base, with 17 bases spanning the gap.

This chain joins TRBV5-4 and TRBJ2-1; 11 bases are shared with TRBD2. J gave up 7 bases and V 4 bases, and 10 bases lay outside the gene matches. The CDR3 runs 16 residues. Per the germline V gene, CDR1 is SGHNT and CDR2 is YYREEE (reference sequence). CDR3 DNA sequence: TGTGCCAGCAGCCCCCCGACTAGCGGGATGGGTAATGAGCAGTTCTTC. Protein: CASSPPTSGMGNEQFF.

About this clone itself: The same CDR3 arises from other DNA sequences in this sample as well. The rearrangement uses TRBV28 and TRBJ2-3; tentative D call: TRBD2 (6 bases). The CDR3 extends over 16 amino acids. Trimming cost V 4 bases and J 0 bases, with 14 bases left between them. Per the germline V gene, CDR1 is MDHEN and CDR2 is SYDVKM. The CDR3, as DNA: TGTGCCAGCAGTTCCTCATCCGGGACTAGCACAGATACGCAGTATTTT. The encoded protein is CASSSSSGTSTDTQYF.

The V and J genes are TRBV15 and TRBJ2-1, with D possibly being TRBD2 (5 bases). The CDR3 runs 14 residues. Trimming left V 6 bases short and J 6 bases short, with 15 bases between. The V gene's germline CDR1 is LNHNV and CDR2 YYDKDF (reference sequence). The CDR3, as DNA: TGTGCCACCAGTGCGCGCGGGTCCCGCAATGAGCAGTTCTTC. Protein sequence: CATSARGSRNEQFF.

This clone was recorded a few times. The chain has TRBV10-1 and TRBJ2-6; 8 bases fit TRBD1. This CDR3 has 18 amino acids. With V trimmed by 6 bases and J by 1 base, 11 bases remained unmatched. CDR1 and CDR2 from the germline V gene are WNHNN and SYGVQD (reference sequence). The CDR3 reads CASSAPGQEASGANVLTF. The CDR3 DNA reads as TGCGCCAGCAGCGCTCCGGGACAGGAGGCATCTGGGGCCAACGTCCTGACTTTC.

This rearrangement joins TRBV7-2 to TRBJ1-2; D may be TRBD1 (5 bases). The V and J ends lost 1 base and 4 bases respectively, with 13 bases between them. Per the germline V gene, CDR1 is SGHTA and CDR2 is FQGNSA. CDR3 size: 15 residues. The CDR3 reads CASSLGPSGTYGYTF. In nucleotides, the CDR3 is TGTGCCAGCAGCTTAGGCCCTTCGGGGACCTATGGCTACACCTTC.

This clone was recorded a few times. The chain couples TRBV28 to TRBJ1-5, with D maybe TRBD1 (6 bases). Germline CDR1 and CDR2: MDHEN and SYDVKM. CDR3 length: 16 residues. With 5 bases removed from V and 1 base from J, the gap between germline ends came to 15 bases. In DNA form, the CDR3 reads TGTGCCAGCAGTCCGATGGGGGGCGGGAGCAATCAGCCCCAGCATTTT. Translated, it gives CASSPMGGGSNQPQHF.

A few counts support this clone. The chain employs TRBV6-6 and TRBJ1-4, with a weak D call TRBD1 (5 bases). V was cut by 4 bases and J by 2 bases, with 11 bases left in between. The CDR3 is 15 residues long. Per the germline V gene, CDR1 is MNHNY and CDR2 is SVGAGI (reference sequence). The DNA of the CDR3 is TGTGCCAGCAGTTCCCAATGGGGCACTAATGAAAAACTGTTTTTT. Amino acid sequence: CASSSQWGTNEKLFF.

The genes are TRBV14 and TRBJ2-5, with unresolved D. The CDR3 is 17 amino acids. V was pared by 0 bases and J by 2 bases, with 16 bases between. Per germline, CDR1 SGHDN and CDR2 FVKESK. The CDR3 sequence: CASSQDRKLPLQETQYF. The CDR3 coding sequence is TGTGCCAGCAGCCAAGATAGGAAGCTTCCGTTACAAGAGACCCAGTACTTC. Full variable domain (rest looked up from reference TRBV14 and TRBJ2-5): EAGVTQFPSHSVIEKGQTVTLRCDPISGHDNLYWYRRVMGKEIKFLLHFVKESKQDESGMPNNRFLAERTGGTYSTLKVQPAELEDSGVYFCASSQDRKLPLQETQYFGPGTRLLVL.

The chain has TRBV5-1 and TRBJ1-1; TRBD1 aligns across 7 bases. The CDR3 covers 14 residues. The junction had 9 bases not matched to a gene; V was cut back by 6 bases and J by 4 bases. Germline-derived CDR1 and CDR2 are SGHRS and YFSETQ. Written as DNA, the CDR3 is TGCGCCAGCAACCCGACAGGGCTGGCCACTGAAGCTTTCTTT. Translation: CASNPTGLATEAFF.

The chain has TRBV2 and TRBJ1-2; 7 nucleotides match TRBD1. Germline V gene sequence: CDR1 SNHLY, CDR2 FYNNEI. The CDR3 has 14 amino acids. Unmatched junction bases numbered 8, after V lost 6 bases and J lost 4 bases. The CDR3 bases are TGTGCCAGCAGGGACAGGTCTGGACCCTATGGCTACACCTTC. It translates to CASRDRSGPYGYTF.

The genes are TRBV19 and TRBJ1-5, with D uncertain. Trimming took off 3 bases at V and 9 bases at J, with 12 bases between the two ends. Germline loops: CDR1 LNHDA, CDR2 SQIVND (reference sequence). The length of the CDR3 is 13 residues. The CDR3 reads CASSIGEQWPQHF. DNA of the CDR3: TGTGCCAGTAGTATCGGAGAACAATGGCCCCAGCATTTT.

This sequence joins TRBV7-9 and TRBJ1-2, with D possibly being TRBD1 (6 bases). CDR1 and CDR2 (germline): SEHNR, FQNEAQ (reference sequence). With 5 bases removed from V and 7 bases from J, the gap between germline ends came to 14 bases. CDR3 size: 13 residues. Here the CDR3 reads CASSQQGSLGYTF. The CDR3 nucleotides read TGTGCCAGCAGCCAACAGGGAAGCCTTGGCTACACCTTC.

This chain joins TRBV7-7 and TRBJ2-1; D is unresolved. Germline values: CDR1 SSHAT, CDR2 FNYEAQ (reference sequence). CDR3 length: 14 amino acids. The CDR3 protein is CAVAGPSSYNEQFF. DNA of the CDR3: TGTGCTGTCGCCGGACCCAGCTCCTACAATGAGCAGTTCTTC.

The rearrangement joins TRBV14 to TRBJ1-1; D not resolved. Between the trimmed V and J ends, which lost 4 bases and 1 base, there was a span of 13 bases. This CDR3 has 15 residues. Per the germline V gene, CDR1 is SGHDN and CDR2 is FVKESK. In nucleotides, the CDR3 is TGTGCCAGCAGCCCATGGGCCGCGAGGAACACTGAAGCTTTCTTT. This codes for CASSPWAARNTEAFF.

V and J are TRBV5-5 and TRBJ2-6, with D maybe TRBD1 (5 bases). The V and J ends lost 3 bases and 4 bases respectively, with 8 bases between them. CDR1 SGHKS and CDR2 YYEKEE come from the germline V gene (reference sequence). The CDR3 covers 14 residues. CDR3 coding DNA: TGTGCCAGCAGCTCGGCAGGGGGGGCCAACGTCCTGACTTTC. It is translated as CASSSAGGANVLTF.

This clone appeared a few times. The chain joins TRBV5-1 to TRBJ2-3; D gene unclear. Per germline, CDR1 SGHRS and CDR2 YFSETQ. V lost 2 bases to trimming and J lost 6 bases, with 4 bases between them. The CDR3 runs to 11 residues. CDR3 DNA sequence: TGCGCCAGCAGCTTATGGGATACGCAGTATTTT. This translates into CASSLWDTQYF.

This sequence joins TRBV7-2 and TRBJ2-6; D unclear. The CDR3 sequence is 14 residues long. Germline assignment: CDR1 SGHTA and CDR2 FQGNSA. V lost 4 bases and J 1 base, leaving 5 bases between the germline ends. The CDR3 region is CASSSVSGANVLTF. The CDR3 coding sequence is TGTGCCAGCAGCTCTGTATCTGGGGCCAACGTCCTGACTTTC.

The gene calls are TRBV5-8 and TRBJ2-1, with 7 bases matching TRBD2. CDR1 SGHTS and CDR2 YDEGEE come from the germline V gene. The ends lost 3 bases at V and 2 bases at J; junction bases unmatched: 11. This CDR3 comprises 17 residues. CDR3 sequence reads: CASSYSSGATTYNEQFF. The CDR3 DNA follows: TGTGCCAGCAGCTACTCTAGCGGTGCCACCACCTACAATGAGCAGTTCTTC. Supplemented by reference TRBV5-8 and TRBJ2-1, the full variable domain reads EAGVTQSPTHLIKTRGQQATLRCSPISGHTSVYWYQQALGLGLQFLLWYDEGEERNRGNFPPRFSGRQFPNYSSELNVNALELEDSALYLCASSYSSGATTYNEQFFGPGTRLTVL.

The rearrangement links TRBV7-9 to TRBJ2-3, with no clear D. The CDR3 totals 15 residues. Germline CDR1 reads SEHNR; CDR2 reads FQNEAQ (reference sequence). Trimming removed 1 base at V and 2 bases at J, with 10 bases between. CDR3 DNA: TGTGCCAGCAGCTTAGTTTCGGTGAACACAGATACGCAGTATTTT. Protein sequence: CASSLVSVNTDTQYF.

This chain joins TRBV11-2 and TRBJ2-5; 10 bases are a match to TRBD2. This CDR3 contains 13 residues. The junction had 10 bases not matched to a gene; V was cut back by 5 bases and J by 13 bases. The germline gives CDR1 SGHAT, CDR2 FQNNGV. Here the CDR3 reads CASSPSGRAQLYF. The DNA of the CDR3 is TGTGCCAGCAGCCCGAGCGGGAGGGCCCAACTGTACTTC.

The chain uses TRBV28 and TRBJ1-2, with D unresolved. Germline lookup yields CDR1 MDHEN and CDR2 SYDVKM. The CDR3 length is 14 residues. Trimming cost V 4 bases and J 5 bases, with 14 bases left between them. CDR3 loop: CASSSAGRIYGYTF. DNA of the CDR3: TGTGCCAGCAGTTCGGCAGGAAGGATTTATGGCTACACCTTC.

The chain links TRBV11-2 to TRBJ1-3; a possible D gene is TRBD1 (6 bases). Trimming removed 5 bases at V and 0 bases at J, with 14 bases between. Looked up from germline, CDR1 is SGHAT and CDR2 is FQNNGV. This CDR3 has 16 residues. CDR3 amino acids: CASSLLGQLSGNTIYF. The CDR3 DNA reads TGTGCCAGCAGCCTGCTTGGACAGCTCTCTGGAAACACCATATATTTT.

The chain employs TRBV7-8 and TRBJ1-3; 7 bases fit TRBD1. The CDR3 sequence is 18 residues long. The V and J ends lost 5 bases and 1 base, in that order; junction bases with no gene match: 14. Germline V gene lookup returns CDR1 SGHVS and CDR2 FQNEAQ. The CDR3 loop is CASSPKLRTGESGNTIYF. The CDR3 coding sequence is TGTGCCAGCAGCCCCAAGCTCCGCACAGGGGAATCTGGAAACACCATATATTTT.

Of note for this clone: Other DNA variants within this sample encode the same CDR3. This rearrangement joins TRBV7-2 to TRBJ1-1; the D gene is possibly TRBD1 (6 bases). V was pared by 1 base and J by 9 bases, with 9 bases between. There are 12 residues in the CDR3. Per germline, CDR1 SGHTA and CDR2 FQGNSA. The CDR3 coding sequence is TGTGCCAGCAGCTTAGTTCAGGGGAAAGCTTTCTTT. Amino acids: CASSLVQGKAFF.